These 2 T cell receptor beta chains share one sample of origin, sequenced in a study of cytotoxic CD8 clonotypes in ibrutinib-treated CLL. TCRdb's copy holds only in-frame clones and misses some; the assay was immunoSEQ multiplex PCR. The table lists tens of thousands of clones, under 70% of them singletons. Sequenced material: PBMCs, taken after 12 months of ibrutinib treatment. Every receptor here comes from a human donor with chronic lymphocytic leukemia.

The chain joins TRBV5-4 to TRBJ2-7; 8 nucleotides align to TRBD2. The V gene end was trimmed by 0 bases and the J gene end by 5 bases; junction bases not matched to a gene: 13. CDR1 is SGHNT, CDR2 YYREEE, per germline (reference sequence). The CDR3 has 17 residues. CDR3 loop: CASSLEAQAGAYDEQYF. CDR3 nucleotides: TGTGCCAGCAGCTTGGAGGCCCAAGCGGGGGCATATGACGAGCAGTACTTC. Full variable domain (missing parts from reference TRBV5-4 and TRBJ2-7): ETGVTQSPTHLIKTRGQQVTLRCSSQSGHNTVSWYQQALGQGPQFIFQYYREEENGRGNFPPRFSGLQFPNYSSELNVNALELDDSALYLCASSLEAQAGAYDEQYFGPGTRLTVT.

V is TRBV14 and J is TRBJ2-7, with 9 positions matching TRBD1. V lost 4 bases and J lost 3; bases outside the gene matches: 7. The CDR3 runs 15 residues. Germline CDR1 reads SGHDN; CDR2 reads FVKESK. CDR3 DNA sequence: TGTGCCAGCAGCCTTACCGGGACAGGGCTCTACGAGCAGTACTTC. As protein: CASSLTGTGLYEQYF.